This TCR beta chain originates from a study of blood T cell repertoires in COVID-19. Background on the study: The origin of the acute and convalescent COVID-19 samples was the United States, Italy and Spain. The analysed material was cDNA or gDNA that came from T cells, B-cell-depleted T cells, or PBMCs.

Original methodology: Using reference gene primer amplification, nucleated cell counts were estimated. The repertoire was sequenced with immunoSEQ multiplex PCR; TCRdb's copy has only in-frame clones and lacks some. D and trimming were read from the DNA, whereas the V and J calls and clone size are those reported in that table. The sample has some 160,000 clones; around 80% are singletons. The material sequenced was peripheral blood. The sequence came from a woman in her forties or fifties with acute or convalescent COVID-19.

The CDR3 sequence is CASSATGRGDTDTQYF. CDR3 DNA sequence: TGTGCCAGCAGCGCAACGGGGCGGGGGGATACAGATACGCAGTATTTT. This rearrangement joins TRBV9 to TRBJ2-3, with 8 bases that match TRBD2. Per germline, CDR1 SGDLS and CDR2 YYNGEE. The V gene end was trimmed by 3 bases and the J gene end by 3 bases; junction bases not matched to a gene: 9. The CDR3 consists of 16 residues.